At least ten counts were recorded for the clone carrying this TCR beta chain. Its target is unknown. The CDR3 has 12 amino acids. V was trimmed by 2 bases and J by 2 bases, leaving 6 bases between them. CDR1 and CDR2 from the germline V gene are GTSNPN and SVGIG (reference sequence). Using RNA transcripts as the source, TCR beta CDR3 regions were amplified. The TCR CDR3 first-round RT-PCR relied on the HTBI primer set. A single record per CDR3 protein comes from TCRdb applying MiXCR to the multiplex PCR reads. The table records a few hundred thousand distinct CDR3 sequences, 13% to 15% of them present only once. The record originates from a study of T cells in Graves' hyperthyroidism and ophthalmopathy. As for the study in general: Peripheral blood was obtained at initial diagnosis, preceding any treatment.

The PBMCs were sourced from fresh peripheral blood (more than 8.5 ml). Study-wide results and caveats: Appearing also in blood were most of the thyroid clonotypes expanded above 0.001.

Sequencing was carried out using blood. The sequence derives from a woman aged 35 to 49 with Graves' hyperthyroidism that later progressed to Graves' ophthalmopathy. The genes are TRBV30 and TRBJ2-5, with D uncertain. CDR3 protein: CAWSRFQETQYF. The CDR3 DNA reads TGTGCCTGGAGTCGGTTTCAAGAGACCCAGTACTTC.